This TCR beta chain was retrieved from a study of cytomegalovirus exposure and HLA in healthy donors. Germline V gene data show CDR1 as LNHNV and CDR2 as YYDKDF (reference sequence). V was clipped by 0 bases and J by 4 bases; unmatched bases: 2. The CDR3 is 15 amino acids. PCR primers comprised 60 Vbeta and 13 Jbeta primers. The repertoire was sequenced with immunoSEQ multiplex PCR; TCRdb's copy has only in-frame clones and lacks some. The repertoire includes roughly 190,000 clones, approximately 78% of them detected once, and around 1.7% sits in the top ten. This TCR was sampled from a woman under 30 in good health and CMV-seronegative. The genes are TRBV15 and TRBJ1-2, with TRBD1 matching 10 bases. Source material: PBMCs. Here the CDR3 reads CATSRERDRGYGYTF. The CDR3 DNA reads as TGTGCCACCAGCAGAGAGCGGGACAGGGGCTATGGCTACACCTTC. The variable domain in full, with the rest retrieved from reference TRBV15 and TRBJ1-2, is DAMVIQNPRYQVTQFGKPVTLSCSQTLNHNVMYWYQQKSSQAPKLLFHYYDKDFNNEADTPDNFQSRRPNTSFCFLDIRSPGLGDTAMYLCATSRERDRGYGYTFGSGTRLTVV.